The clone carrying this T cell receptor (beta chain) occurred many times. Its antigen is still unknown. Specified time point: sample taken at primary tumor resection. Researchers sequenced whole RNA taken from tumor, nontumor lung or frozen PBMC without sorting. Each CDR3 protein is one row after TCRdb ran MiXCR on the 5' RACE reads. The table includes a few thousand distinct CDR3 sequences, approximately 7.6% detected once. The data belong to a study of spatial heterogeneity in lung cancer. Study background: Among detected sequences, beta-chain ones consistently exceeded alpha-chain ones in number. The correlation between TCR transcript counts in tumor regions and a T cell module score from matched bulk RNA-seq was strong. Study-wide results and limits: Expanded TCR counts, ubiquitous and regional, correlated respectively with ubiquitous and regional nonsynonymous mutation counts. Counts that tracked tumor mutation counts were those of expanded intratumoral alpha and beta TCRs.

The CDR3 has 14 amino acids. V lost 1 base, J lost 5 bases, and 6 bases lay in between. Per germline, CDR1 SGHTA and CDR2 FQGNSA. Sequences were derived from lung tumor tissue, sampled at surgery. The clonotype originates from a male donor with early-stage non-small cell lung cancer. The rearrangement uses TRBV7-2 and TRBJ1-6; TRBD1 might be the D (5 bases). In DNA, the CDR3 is TGTGCCAGCAGCTTAGGGACAAATAATTCACCCCTCCACTTT. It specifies CASSLGTNNSPLHF.